Listed below are T cell receptor beta chains from one sample, sequenced in a study of blood T cell repertoires in COVID-19. Assay used: immunoSEQ multiplex PCR; TCRdb lists only in-frame clones, some missing. Of 150,000 to 180,000 clones listed, approximately 83% were seen once; the top ten hold 9% to 14%. Sequenced sample: peripheral blood. These receptor sequences come from a woman aged 55-70 years with COVID-19, enrolled during active disease. Both conserved end residues are part of each CDR3. A D gene is named only where the DNA matches it firmly. Clone size is not always given. Where it is, it says once, few, many or a class for expanded clones.

d_call	clone_size	v_call	j_call	cdr3_aa	cdr3_nt
.	.	TRBV10-2	TRBJ1-5	CASQLTGSNQPQHF	TGCGCCAGCCAACTTACAGGTAGCAATCAGCCCCAGCATTTT
TRBD2	.	TRBV29-1	TRBJ2-5	CSVEGVLAAPGETQYF	TGCAGCGTTGAAGGGGTACTAGCGGCCCCAGGGGAGACCCAGTACTTC
TRBD2	.	TRBV4-2	TRBJ2-5	CASSHIDLAGEETQYF	TGTGCCAGCAGCCACATCGACCTAGCGGGAGAAGAGACCCAGTACTTC
TRBD1	.	TRBV4-1	TRBJ1-6	CASSPQSGTGASPLHF	TGCGCCAGCAGCCCCCAGTCAGGGACAGGGGCTTCACCCCTCCACTTT
.	.	TRBV19	TRBJ1-2	CASKSVDSYGGYTF	TGTGCCAGTAAATCTGTCGACAGTTATGGGGGCTACACCTTC
TRBD1	once	TRBV5-1	TRBJ2-7	CASSLEGQSYEQYF	TGCGCCAGCAGCTTGGAGGGACAGTCCTACGAGCAGTACTTC
.	.	TRBV12-5	TRBJ1-3	CASGLRQAGSGNTIYF	TGTGCTAGTGGTTTACGGCAGGCTGGGTCTGGAAACACCATATATTTT
TRBD1	.	TRBV5-1	TRBJ1-6	CASSKGQGNSPLHF	TGCGCCAGCAGCAAGGGACAGGGGAATTCACCCCTCCACTTT
.	.	TRBV6-1	TRBJ1-2	CASSERDTYGYTF	TGTGCCAGCAGTGAACGAGATACCTATGGCTACACCTTC
TRBD1	.	TRBV19	TRBJ1-3	CASSEGQGAGNTIYF	TGTGCCAGTAGTGAAGGACAGGGCGCAGGAAACACCATATATTTT
TRBD1	.	TRBV2	TRBJ1-1	CATEGQLTEAFF	TGTGCCACCGAGGGACAGCTAACAGAAGCTTTCTTT
.	once	TRBV2	TRBJ1-3	CASSPGGTGNTIYF	TGTGCCAGCAGTCCGGGGGGTACTGGAAACACCATATATTTT
TRBD1	once	TRBV4-1	TRBJ2-1	CASSQDLLQGAPSRNEQFF	TGCGCCAGCAGCCAAGATCTCCTCCAGGGGGCTCCCTCAAGGAATGAGCAGTTCTTC
.	.	TRBV6-6	TRBJ2-3	CAGGVSTDTQYF	TGTGCCGGCGGGGTAAGCACAGATACGCAGTATTTT
.	.	TRBV18	TRBJ1-1	CASSPPQGWGNTEAFF	TGTGCCAGCTCACCACCCCAGGGTTGGGGGAACACTGAAGCTTTCTTT
.	.	TRBV6-5	TRBJ1-1	CASSYSTGVGNTEAFF	TGTGCCAGCAGTTACTCGACCGGAGTGGGGAACACTGAAGCTTTCTTT
.	once	TRBV9	TRBJ1-2	CASSVAGGITDLYGYTF	TGTGCCAGCAGCGTAGCCGGAGGCATAACCGACCTCTATGGCTACACCTTC
TRBD2	.	TRBV7-8	TRBJ2-1	CASSLSSLAGGVGKGEQFF	TGTGCTAGCAGCTTATCTAGTCTAGCGGGAGGGGTTGGTAAGGGTGAGCAGTTCTTC
.	.	TRBV10-3	TRBJ1-1	CAIKEVGLNTEAFF	TGTGCCATCAAGGAGGTGGGTTTGAACACTGAAGCTTTCTTT
.	many	TRBV6-5	TRBJ1-1	CASSRTVMNTEAFF	TGTGCCAGCAGCAGGACAGTGATGAACACTGAAGCTTTCTTT
.	.	TRBV18	TRBJ1-1	CASSPRQAANTEAFF	TGTGCCAGCTCACCACGTCAAGCGGCAAACACTGAAGCTTTCTTT
TRBD1	.	TRBV19	TRBJ1-1	CASTAHMGQGFGKTEAFF	TGTGCCAGTACCGCCCACATGGGACAGGGGTTTGGGAAGACTGAAGCTTTCTTT
.	.	TRBV5-8	TRBJ1-6	CASSLESAGSPLHF	TGTGCCAGCAGCTTGGAGAGCGCGGGTTCACCCCTCCACTTT
TRBD1	.	TRBV18	TRBJ1-5	CASSGQGNQPQHF	TGTGCCAGCTCAGGACAGGGTAATCAGCCCCAGCATTTT
.	.	TRBV30	TRBJ1-2	CAWSAGYGYTF	TGTGCCTGGAGTGCGGGGTATGGCTACACCTTC
.	.	TRBV14	TRBJ2-3	CASSPQATQYF	TGTGCCAGCAGCCCACAGGCTACGCAGTATTTT
TRBD2	.	TRBV19	TRBJ2-3	CASSIRTSGLGTDTQYF	TGTGCCAGTAGTATAAGGACTAGCGGGCTCGGCACAGATACGCAGTATTTT
.	.	TRBV7-8	TRBJ1-3	CASSLSGGSGNTIYF	TGTGCCAGCAGCTTATCGGGGGGGTCTGGAAACACCATATATTTT
.	.	TRBV11-1	TRBJ2-1	CASSQPGLLHNEQFF	TGTGCCAGCAGCCAACCGGGACTCCTACACAATGAGCAGTTCTTC
.	once	TRBV6-5	TRBJ2-2	CASSYGGPGNTGELFF	TGTGCCAGCAGTTACGGTGGGCCAGGGAACACCGGGGAGCTGTTTTTT